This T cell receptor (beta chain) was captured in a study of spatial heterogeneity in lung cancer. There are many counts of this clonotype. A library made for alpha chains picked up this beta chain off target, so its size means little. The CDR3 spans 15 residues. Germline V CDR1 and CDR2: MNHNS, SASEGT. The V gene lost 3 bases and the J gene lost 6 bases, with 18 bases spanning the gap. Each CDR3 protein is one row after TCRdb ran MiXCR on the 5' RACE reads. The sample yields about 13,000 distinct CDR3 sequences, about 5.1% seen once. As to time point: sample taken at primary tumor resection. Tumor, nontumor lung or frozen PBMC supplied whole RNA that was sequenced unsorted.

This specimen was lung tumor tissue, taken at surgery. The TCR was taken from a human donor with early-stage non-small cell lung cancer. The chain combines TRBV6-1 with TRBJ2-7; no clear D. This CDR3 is CASSDAQLYWGEQYF. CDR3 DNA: TGTGCCAGCAGTGACGCTCAGCTATATTGGGGCGAGCAGTACTTC.